This entry lists 21 T cell receptor beta chains sequenced from one sample in a study of T cell repertoires in cytomegalovirus infection. Using its own MiXCR run on the reads, TCRdb lists one record per CDR3 protein. Altogether fewer than 85,000 distinct CDR3 sequences are present, 45% to 55% being singletons, with the ten largest covering approximately 95%. The antigens of these receptors remain unknown. The source was CD8+ T cells from cultured PBMCs, collected from culture after CMV antigen stimulation. All receptors derive from a human donor in good health (CMV status not recorded). Some clones in this sample may be carry-over from other donors' samples.

The genes are TRBV4-1 and TRBJ2-5; no reliable D call. From germline, CDR1 is MGHRA and CDR2 YSYEKL. The V end was cut by 3 bases, the J end by 2 bases, with 13 bases between. This CDR3 has 15 amino acids. The CDR3 reads CASSHLGNPQETQYF. The CDR3 DNA is TGCGCCAGCAGCCATTTGGGAAACCCTCAAGAGACCCAGTACTTC.

This clonotype showed up just a few times. The chain carries TRBV7-9 and TRBJ2-7; no reliable D call. V was trimmed by 3 bases and J by 4 bases, leaving 7 bases between them. The CDR3 is 12 amino acids. Germline V gene data show CDR1 as SEHNR and CDR2 as FQNEAQ (reference sequence). The CDR3 bases are TGTGCCAGCAGCTTGGGGAAATACGAGCAGTACTTC. It translates to CASSLGKYEQYF.

The J gene is TRBJ2-1, the V gene TRBV10-1; D is ambiguous. Deletions cut 4 bases from V and 6 bases from J, with 7 bases between. The CDR3 runs 12 residues. Germline V gene sequence: CDR1 WNHNN, CDR2 SYGVQD (reference sequence). CDR3 nucleotide sequence: TGCGCCAGCAGTGTCGGATTCAATGAGCAGTTCTTC. It encodes CASSVGFNEQFF.

This clonotype occurred a few times. V is TRBV6-1 and J is TRBJ1-6; TRBD1 aligns across 7 bases. V shed 5 bases and J 10 bases; nucleotides not matched to a gene: 11. The CDR3 is 15 residues long. Germline CDR1 MNHNS, CDR2 SASEGT. As DNA, the CDR3 is TGTGCCAGCAGTCCTGCAGGGGGGCTAGGATCACCCCTCCACTTT. Encoded protein: CASSPAGGLGSPLHF.

This chain joins TRBV20-1 and TRBJ2-7; 9 bases fit TRBD2. V was pared by 5 bases and J by 6 bases, with 11 bases of the junction left unmatched. Germline V gives CDR1 DFQATT, CDR2 SNEGSKA (reference sequence). The CDR3 has 14 amino acids. CDR3: CSALKLAGGGEQYF. The CDR3 bases are TGCAGTGCTCTGAAGCTGGCGGGAGGGGGCGAGCAGTACTTC.

The genes are TRBV7-8 and TRBJ1-1; no reliable D call. The CDR3 length is 13 residues. CDR1 and CDR2 from the germline V gene are SGHVS and FQNEAQ. V lost 5 bases and J 6 bases, leaving 13 bases between the germline ends. The CDR3 protein is CASSPSDGPEAFF. The CDR3 bases are TGTGCCAGCAGCCCAAGCGACGGCCCTGAAGCTTTCTTT.

J is TRBJ2-5 and V is TRBV15; 7 positions match TRBD1. The junction had 6 bases not matched to a gene; V was cut back by 0 bases and J by 5 bases. Germline V gene sequence: CDR1 LNHNV, CDR2 YYDKDF (reference sequence). The CDR3 is made up of 15 amino acids. This CDR3 reads CATSRDDREEETQYF. The CDR3 nucleotides are TGTGCCACCAGCAGAGACGACAGGGAAGAGGAGACCCAGTACTTC.

This clonotype was counted a few times. V usage is TRBV7-6 and J usage is TRBJ2-5; maybe TRBD2 (5 bases). Trimming cost V 3 bases and J 2 bases, with 10 bases left between them. The CDR3 sequence is 14 residues long. Germline V CDR1 and CDR2: SGHVS, FNYEAQ. The CDR3 is CASSLRAIQETQYF. In nucleotides, the CDR3 is TGTGCCAGCAGCTTGAGGGCCATACAAGAGACCCAGTACTTC.

This chain joins TRBV20-1 and TRBJ2-7, with 9 bases that match TRBD1. The V gene end was trimmed by 0 bases and the J gene end by 5 bases; junction bases not matched to a gene: 11. The germline V gene encodes CDR1 DFQATT and CDR2 SNEGSKA (reference sequence). CDR3 length: 16 amino acids. The CDR3 DNA follows: TGCAGTGCTAGAGATCTGTCTGGACAGGGGACCCACGAGCAGTACTTC. Its protein product is CSARDLSGQGTHEQYF.

The J gene is TRBJ1-1, the V gene TRBV28; tentatively, D is TRBD1 (5 bases). The germline V and J ends were trimmed by 3 bases and 5 bases, with 10 bases remaining between them. CDR1 MDHEN and CDR2 SYDVKM come from the germline V gene. The CDR3 contains 13 residues. The CDR3 DNA reads as TGTGCCAGCAGTTTTCAGGGATGGACTGAAGCTTTCTTT. This gives the protein CASSFQGWTEAFF.

V is TRBV12-3 or TRBV12-4 and J is TRBJ2-7; D remains unclear. The CDR3 has 14 residues. V was shortened by 1 base and J by 1 base, with 8 bases between the two germline ends. This CDR3 is CASSLGVLSYEQYF. The CDR3 coding sequence is TGTGCCAGCAGTTTAGGCGTACTTTCCTACGAGCAGTACTTC.

This rearrangement joins TRBV3-1 to TRBJ2-7; D uncertain. Trimming removed 0 bases at V and 6 bases at J, with 9 bases between. CDR3 size: 13 residues. Germline lookup yields CDR1 LGHDT and CDR2 YNNKEL (reference sequence). In DNA form, the CDR3 reads TGTGCCAGCAGCCAAGAAGTAGCTGGCGAGCAGTACTTC. As protein: CASSQEVAGEQYF.

This chain links TRBV7-9 with TRBJ2-3; 7 nucleotides align to TRBD2. The trim removed 1 base at V and 2 bases at J, leaving 3 bases unmatched. Per the germline V gene, CDR1 is SEHNR and CDR2 is FQNEAQ (reference sequence). This CDR3 has 15 residues. Written as DNA, the CDR3 is TGTGCCAGCAGCTTAGGGACTAGTATCACAGATACGCAGTATTTT. Its protein is CASSLGTSITDTQYF.

The J gene is TRBJ2-7, the V gene TRBV19; D possibly corresponds to TRBD2 (6 bases). CDR1 is LNHDA, CDR2 SQIVND, per germline (reference sequence). V dropped 7 bases and J dropped 0 bases, with 7 bases sitting between them. CDR3 length equals 12 residues. As DNA, the CDR3 is TGTGCCAGTATGGACTACTCCTACGAGCAGTACTTC. This encodes CASMDYSYEQYF.

The chain links TRBV19 to TRBJ1-1; TRBD1 aligns across 9 bases. CDR1 and CDR2 from the germline V gene are LNHDA and SQIVND (reference sequence). Trimming took 6 bases from V and 11 from J; bases not matched to a gene: 4. CDR3 length: 11 residues. As DNA, the CDR3 is TGTGCCAGTAGGGGAGGGACAGGGGCTTTCTTT. It yields the protein CASRGGTGAFF.

The chain uses TRBV7-9 and TRBJ2-6; a weak D match, TRBD1 (5 bases). Trimming removed 6 bases from V and 1 base from J, with 16 bases in between. This CDR3 has 17 residues. Germline V gene sequence: CDR1 SEHNR, CDR2 FQNEAQ (reference sequence). CDR3 amino acids: CASSAGFRVSGANVLTF. The CDR3 DNA follows: TGTGCCAGCAGTGCAGGCTTCAGGGTGTCTGGGGCCAACGTCCTGACTTTC.

This clonotype was seen only once. The V and J genes are TRBV27 and TRBJ2-1; 7 nucleotides line up with TRBD1. V lost 8 bases and J lost 1; bases outside the gene matches: 11. The CDR3 covers 16 residues. Germline values: CDR1 MNHEY, CDR2 SMNVEV (reference sequence). This CDR3 reads CASGSQGSRSYNEQFF. The CDR3 nucleotides are TGTGCCAGCGGATCACAGGGGAGTAGGTCCTACAATGAGCAGTTCTTC.

This clonotype came up a few times. DNA of the CDR3: TGTGCCAGCAGCTCTTATCGGACAGGGCGGAATGAGCAGTTCTTC. Translated, it gives CASSSYRTGRNEQFF. This sequence joins TRBV6-1 and TRBJ2-1, with 8 positions matching TRBD1. From germline, CDR1 is MNHNS and CDR2 SASEGT. The CDR3 is 15 amino acids. J lost 7 bases, V lost 6 bases, and 11 bases had no gene match.

This clonotype was seen a few times. This chain uses TRBV6-5 with TRBJ2-7; D may be TRBD1 (5 bases). V was clipped by 0 bases and J by 3 bases, with 9 bases between them. Germline assignment: CDR1 MNHEY and CDR2 SVGAGI. The CDR3 spans 14 residues. The CDR3 loop reads CASSYSRQGYEQYF. CDR3 nucleotide sequence: TGTGCCAGCAGTTACTCTAGGCAGGGCTACGAGCAGTACTTC.

This clonotype was observed a few times. V is TRBV7-9 and J is TRBJ2-7, with a possible D match to TRBD2 (6 bases). The CDR3 extends over 17 amino acids. From germline, CDR1 is SEHNR and CDR2 FQNEAQ (reference sequence). The V gene lost 5 bases and the J gene lost 1 base, with 21 bases spanning the gap. In nucleotides, the CDR3 is TGTGCCAGCAGCCCCCACAGTACGGGAGTCGCATCCTACGAGCAGTACTTC. This translates into CASSPHSTGVASYEQYF.

This clonotype was detected only a few times. This chain links TRBV11-2 with TRBJ1-5; TRBD1 is a possible D gene (6 bases). Trimming removed 5 bases from V and 0 bases from J, with 17 bases in between. In germline, CDR1 is SGHAT, CDR2 FQNNGV. This CDR3 has 17 residues. CDR3 coding DNA: TGTGCCAGCAGCAGAGGAGGGGGGGGGAATAGCAATCAGCCCCAGCATTTT. It is translated as CASSRGGGGNSNQPQHF.